Listed below are T cell receptor beta chains from one sample, sequenced in a study of cytomegalovirus exposure and HLA in healthy donors. Using immunoSEQ multiplex PCR, the repertoire was profiled, and TCRdb retains in-frame clones only, with some absent. Found here are some 200,000 clones; the top ten clones hold approximately 0.74%. Sequencing was carried out using PBMCs. The receptors were gathered from a boy aged 10-17 years in good health and CMV-seronegative. The CDR3 runs from the conserved cysteine through the conserved F or W.

J gene,V gene,CDR3 protein
TRBJ1-2,TRBV19,CASSISVGGVYGYTF
TRBJ2-7,TRBV6-1,CASKGRGLAGYEQYF
TRBJ2-1,TRBV7-6,CASSLDTSGIYNEQFF
TRBJ1-2,TRBV9,CASSDPGRLYGYTF
TRBJ2-6,TRBV4-2,CASSPRQGLSGANVLTF
TRBJ1-1,TRBV9,CASSVAPTGYVQQAEAFF
TRBJ2-7,TRBV2,CASSEDSLVEQYF
TRBJ2-5,TRBV29-1,CSVNPQGQETQYF
TRBJ1-4,TRBV19,CASRGTVNNEKLFF
TRBJ1-1,TRBV6-6,CASSYSGGPSTEAFF
TRBJ2-1,TRBV19,CASSPGVSYNEQFF
TRBJ2-7,TRBV27,CASSITGTYEQYF
TRBJ2-1,TRBV5-6,CASSLQGEVDEQFF
TRBJ1-1,TRBV18,CASSGQGVEAFF
TRBJ1-4,TRBV7-8,CASSLDRGRHNEKLFF
TRBJ1-6,TRBV5-1,CASSLDPRSSYNSPLHF
TRBJ2-3,TRBV10-3,CAIGQGATDTQYF
TRBJ1-2,TRBV5-1,CASSLRGEGTASGYTF
TRBJ1-1,TRBV7-9,CASSLVKTGGANTEAFF
TRBJ1-2,TRBV18,CASSPPDRADYGYTF
TRBJ2-6,TRBV2,CASSEDRVFSGANVLTF
.,TRBV5-1,CASSWGTSGGYEQYF
TRBJ2-5,TRBV6-1,CASSEARGRGETQYF
TRBJ1-1,TRBV6-1,CASSFQTPRTLEAFF
TRBJ2-7,TRBV2,CASSTGQYSYEQYF
TRBJ2-6,TRBV7-9,CASRTTTHSGANVLTF
TRBJ2-7,TRBV5-1,CASSLGELGYEQYF
TRBJ1-1,TRBV5-1,CASSPATPSFYSGAFF
TRBJ2-3,TRBV4-2,CASSQEAGGPDTQYF
TRBJ2-7,TRBV21-1,CASSKRRWQGSYEQYF
TRBJ2-7,TRBV9,CASSLGTGGMEQYF
TRBJ2-2,TRBV9,CASSPGLAGANTGELFF
TRBJ2-5,TRBV18,CASSPGSYQETQYF
TRBJ2-2,TRBV9,CASSVEGGNTGELFF
TRBJ1-1,TRBV7-2,CASSFTYSNTEAFF
TRBJ1-2,TRBV5-4,CASSLTGTNYGYTF
TRBJ1-4,TRBV30,CAWEGQGFGEKLFF
TRBJ1-2,TRBV27,CASSQLMGRHYGYTF
TRBJ1-2,TRBV11-2,CASSFSRVDGYTF
TRBJ1-1,TRBV10-1,CASSERTEEAFF
TRBJ2-1,TRBV11-2,CASTGGSYNEQFF
.,TRBV30,CAWSGGTGGYEQYF
TRBJ2-1,TRBV9,CASSRELAGTYNEQFF
TRBJ1-1,TRBV27,CASSRGGTEAFF
TRBJ1-5,TRBV5-8,CASSLGQGIQPQHF
TRBJ1-2,TRBV27,CASSPPPDRGYYYGYTF
TRBJ1-3,TRBV9,CASSVATSGNTIYF
TRBJ1-2,TRBV5-4,CASSSFDRAQDTF
TRBJ2-3,TRBV19,CASSIGATDTQYF